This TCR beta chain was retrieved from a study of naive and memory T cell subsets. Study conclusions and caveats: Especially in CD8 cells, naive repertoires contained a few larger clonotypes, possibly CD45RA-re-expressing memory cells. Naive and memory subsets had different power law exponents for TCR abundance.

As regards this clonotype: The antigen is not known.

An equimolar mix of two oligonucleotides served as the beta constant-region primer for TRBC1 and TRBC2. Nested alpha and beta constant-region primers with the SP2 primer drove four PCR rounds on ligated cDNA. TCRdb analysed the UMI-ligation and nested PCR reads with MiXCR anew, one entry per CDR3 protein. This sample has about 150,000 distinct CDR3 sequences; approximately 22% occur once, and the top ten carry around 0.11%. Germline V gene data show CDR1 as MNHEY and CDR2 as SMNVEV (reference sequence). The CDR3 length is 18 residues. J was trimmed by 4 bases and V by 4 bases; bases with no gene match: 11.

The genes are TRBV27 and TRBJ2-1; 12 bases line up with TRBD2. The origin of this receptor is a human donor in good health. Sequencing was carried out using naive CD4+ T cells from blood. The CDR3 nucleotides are TGTGCCAGCAGTTCCTTGGCGGCACTAGCGGGAGGTTACAATGAGCAGTTCTTC. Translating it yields CASSSLAALAGGYNEQFF.